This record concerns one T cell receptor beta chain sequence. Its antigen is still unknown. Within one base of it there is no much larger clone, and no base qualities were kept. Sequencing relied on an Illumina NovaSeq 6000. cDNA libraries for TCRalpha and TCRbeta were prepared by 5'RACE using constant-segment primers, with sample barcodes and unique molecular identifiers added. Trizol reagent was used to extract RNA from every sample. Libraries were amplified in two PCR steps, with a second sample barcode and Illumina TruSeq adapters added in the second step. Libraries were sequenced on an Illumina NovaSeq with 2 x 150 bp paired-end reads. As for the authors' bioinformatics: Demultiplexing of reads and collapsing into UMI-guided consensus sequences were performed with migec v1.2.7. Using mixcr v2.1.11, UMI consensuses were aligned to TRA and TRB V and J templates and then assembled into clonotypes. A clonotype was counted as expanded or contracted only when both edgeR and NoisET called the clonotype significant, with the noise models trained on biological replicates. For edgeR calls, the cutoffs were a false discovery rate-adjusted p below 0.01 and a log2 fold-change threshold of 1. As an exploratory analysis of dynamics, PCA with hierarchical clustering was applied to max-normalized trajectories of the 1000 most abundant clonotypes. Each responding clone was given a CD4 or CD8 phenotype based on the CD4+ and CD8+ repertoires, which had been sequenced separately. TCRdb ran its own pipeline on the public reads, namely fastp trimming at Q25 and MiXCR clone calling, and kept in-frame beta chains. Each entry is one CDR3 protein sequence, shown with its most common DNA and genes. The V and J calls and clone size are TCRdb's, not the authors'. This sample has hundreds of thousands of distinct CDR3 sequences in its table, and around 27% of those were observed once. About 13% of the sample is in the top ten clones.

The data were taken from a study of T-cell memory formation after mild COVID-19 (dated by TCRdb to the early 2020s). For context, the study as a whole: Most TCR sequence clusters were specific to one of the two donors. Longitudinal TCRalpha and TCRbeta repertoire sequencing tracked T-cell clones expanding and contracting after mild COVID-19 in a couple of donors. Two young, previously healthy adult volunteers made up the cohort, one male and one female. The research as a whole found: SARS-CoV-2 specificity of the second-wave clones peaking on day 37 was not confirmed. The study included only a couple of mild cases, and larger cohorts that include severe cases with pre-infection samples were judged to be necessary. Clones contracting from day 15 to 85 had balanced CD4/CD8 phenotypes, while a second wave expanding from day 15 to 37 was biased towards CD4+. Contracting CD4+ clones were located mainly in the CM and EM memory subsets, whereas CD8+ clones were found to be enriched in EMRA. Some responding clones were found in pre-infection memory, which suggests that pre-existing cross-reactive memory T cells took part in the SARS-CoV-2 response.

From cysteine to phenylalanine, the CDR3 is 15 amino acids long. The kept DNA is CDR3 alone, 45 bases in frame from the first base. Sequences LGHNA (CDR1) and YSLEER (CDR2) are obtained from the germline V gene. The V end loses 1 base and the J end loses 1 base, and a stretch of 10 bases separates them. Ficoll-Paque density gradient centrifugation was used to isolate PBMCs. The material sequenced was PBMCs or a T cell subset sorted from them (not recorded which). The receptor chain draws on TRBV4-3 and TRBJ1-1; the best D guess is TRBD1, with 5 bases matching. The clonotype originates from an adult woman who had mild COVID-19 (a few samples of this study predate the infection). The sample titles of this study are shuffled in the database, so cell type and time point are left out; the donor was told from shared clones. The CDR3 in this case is CASSQGTRANTEAFF. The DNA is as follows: TGCGCCAGCAGCCAAGGTACCAGGGCGAACACTGAAGCTTTCTTT.